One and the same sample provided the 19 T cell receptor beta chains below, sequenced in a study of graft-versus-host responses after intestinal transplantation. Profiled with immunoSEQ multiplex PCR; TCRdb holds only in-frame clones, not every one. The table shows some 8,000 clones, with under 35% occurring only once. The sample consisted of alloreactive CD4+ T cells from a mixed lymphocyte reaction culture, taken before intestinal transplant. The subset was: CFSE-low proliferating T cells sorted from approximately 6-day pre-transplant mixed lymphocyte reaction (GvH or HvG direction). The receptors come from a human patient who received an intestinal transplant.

The CDR3 spells CASSQDLSYGYTF. DNA for the CDR3: TGTGCCAGCAGCCAAGATCTGAGCTATGGCTACACCTTC. This chain uses TRBV4-2 with TRBJ1-2; D unresolved. Germline V gene sequence: CDR1 LGHNA, CDR2 YNFKEQ. V dropped 0 bases and J dropped 4 bases, with 6 bases sitting between them. The CDR3 totals 13 residues.

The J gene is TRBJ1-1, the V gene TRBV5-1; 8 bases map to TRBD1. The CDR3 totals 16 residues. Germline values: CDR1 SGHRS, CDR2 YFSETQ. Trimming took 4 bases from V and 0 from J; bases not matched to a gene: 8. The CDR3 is CASSPGTGIMNTEAFF. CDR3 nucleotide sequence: TGCGCCAGCAGCCCTGGGACAGGAATTATGAACACTGAAGCTTTCTTT.

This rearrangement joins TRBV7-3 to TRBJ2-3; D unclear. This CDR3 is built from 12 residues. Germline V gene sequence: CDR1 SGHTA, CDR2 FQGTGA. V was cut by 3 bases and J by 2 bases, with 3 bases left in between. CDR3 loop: CASSFFTDTQYF. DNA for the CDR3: TGTGCCAGCAGCTTCTTCACAGATACGCAGTATTTT.

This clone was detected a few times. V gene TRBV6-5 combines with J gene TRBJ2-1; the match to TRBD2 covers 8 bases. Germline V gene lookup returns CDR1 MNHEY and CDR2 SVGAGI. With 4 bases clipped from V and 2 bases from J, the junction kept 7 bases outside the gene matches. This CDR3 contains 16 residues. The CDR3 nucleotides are TGTGCCAGCAGTTCCACTCCGGGACTAGCCTACAATGAGCAGTTCTTC. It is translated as CASSSTPGLAYNEQFF.

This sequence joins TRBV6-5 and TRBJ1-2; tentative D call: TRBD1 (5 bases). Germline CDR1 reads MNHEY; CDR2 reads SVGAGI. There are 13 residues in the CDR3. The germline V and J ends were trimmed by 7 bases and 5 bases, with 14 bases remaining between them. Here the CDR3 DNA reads TGTGCCAGCACCAGGATGCAGGGTTATGGCTACACCTTC. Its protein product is CASTRMQGYGYTF.

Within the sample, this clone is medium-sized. The CDR3 spells CASSQDGGDLYEQYF. CDR3 nucleotides: TGCGCCAGCAGCCAAGATGGCGGGGACCTCTACGAGCAGTACTTC. This chain joins TRBV4-1 and TRBJ2-7; D perhaps matches TRBD2 (6 bases). CDR1 is MGHRA and CDR2 is YSYEKL in the germline V gene. This CDR3 is built from 15 residues. V was cut by 0 bases and J by 3 bases, with 12 bases left in between.

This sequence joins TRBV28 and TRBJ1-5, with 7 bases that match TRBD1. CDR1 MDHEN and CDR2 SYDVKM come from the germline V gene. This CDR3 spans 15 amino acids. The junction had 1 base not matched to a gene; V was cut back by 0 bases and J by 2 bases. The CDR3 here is CASSLWQGGNQPQHF. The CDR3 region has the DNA TGTGCCAGCAGTTTATGGCAGGGGGGCAATCAGCCCCAGCATTTT.

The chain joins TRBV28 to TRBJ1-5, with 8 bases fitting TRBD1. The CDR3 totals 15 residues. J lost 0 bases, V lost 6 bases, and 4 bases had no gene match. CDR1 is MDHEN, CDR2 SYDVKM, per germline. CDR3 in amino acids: CASRPDRASNQPQHF. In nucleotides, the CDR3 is TGTGCCAGCAGACCGGACAGGGCTAGCAATCAGCCCCAGCATTTT.

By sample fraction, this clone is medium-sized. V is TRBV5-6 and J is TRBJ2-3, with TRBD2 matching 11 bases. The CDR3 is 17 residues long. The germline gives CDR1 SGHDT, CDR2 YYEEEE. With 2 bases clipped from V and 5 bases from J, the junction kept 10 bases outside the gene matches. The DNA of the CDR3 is TGTGCCAGCAGCTTACGATTAGCGGGGGGGGCGCTAGATACGCAGTATTTT. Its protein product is CASSLRLAGGALDTQYF.

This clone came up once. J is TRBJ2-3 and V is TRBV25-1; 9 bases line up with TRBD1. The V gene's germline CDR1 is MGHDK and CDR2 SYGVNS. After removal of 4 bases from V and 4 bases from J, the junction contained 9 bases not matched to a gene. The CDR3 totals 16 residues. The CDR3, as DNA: TGTGCCAGCAGTGCGGCCGGGACAGGGAACGCAGATACGCAGTATTTT. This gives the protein CASSAAGTGNADTQYF.

Here the CDR3 DNA reads TGTGCCAGCAGTTTCCGACTAGCGGGTGAGCAGTTCTTC. As protein: CASSFRLAGEQFF. The chain combines TRBV28 with TRBJ2-1; TRBD2 aligns across 10 bases. CDR1 is MDHEN and CDR2 is SYDVKM in the germline V gene. The CDR3 spans 13 residues. V trimming: 3 bases; J trimming: 9 bases; junction bases outside the gene matches: 2.

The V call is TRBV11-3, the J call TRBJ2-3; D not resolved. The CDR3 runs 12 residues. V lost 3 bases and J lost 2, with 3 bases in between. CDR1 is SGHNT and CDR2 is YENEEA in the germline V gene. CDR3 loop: CASSFNTDTQYF. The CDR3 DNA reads TGTGCCAGCAGCTTTAACACAGATACGCAGTATTTT.

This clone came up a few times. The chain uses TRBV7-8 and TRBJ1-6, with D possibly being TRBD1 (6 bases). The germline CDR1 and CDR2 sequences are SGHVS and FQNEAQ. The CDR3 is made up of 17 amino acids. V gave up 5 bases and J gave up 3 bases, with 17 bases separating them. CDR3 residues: CASSPGGGSFYNSPLHF. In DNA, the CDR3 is TGTGCCAGCAGCCCGGGAGGGGGTTCATTCTATAATTCACCCCTCCACTTT.

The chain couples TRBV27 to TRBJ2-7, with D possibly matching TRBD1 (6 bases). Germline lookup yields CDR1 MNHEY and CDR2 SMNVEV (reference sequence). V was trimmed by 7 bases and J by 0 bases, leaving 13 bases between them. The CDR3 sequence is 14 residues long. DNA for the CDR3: TGTGCCAGCAAAGACAGGCAAAGCTCCTACGAGCAGTACTTC. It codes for CASKDRQSSYEQYF.

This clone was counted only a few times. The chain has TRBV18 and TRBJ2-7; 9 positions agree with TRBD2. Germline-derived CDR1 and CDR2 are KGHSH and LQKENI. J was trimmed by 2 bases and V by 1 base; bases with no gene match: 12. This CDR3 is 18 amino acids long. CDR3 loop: CASSPRTTAVAGAYEQYF. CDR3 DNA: TGTGCCAGCTCACCACGCACCACGGCAGTAGCGGGGGCCTACGAGCAGTACTTC.

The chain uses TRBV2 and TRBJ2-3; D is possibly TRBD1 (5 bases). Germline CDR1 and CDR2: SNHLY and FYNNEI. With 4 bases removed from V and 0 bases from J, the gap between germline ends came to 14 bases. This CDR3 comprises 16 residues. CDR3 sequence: CASSATRVSSTDTQYF. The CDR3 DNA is TGTGCCAGCAGTGCAACCAGGGTCTCTAGCACAGATACGCAGTATTTT. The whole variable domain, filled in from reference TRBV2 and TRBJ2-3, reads EPEVTQTPSHQVTQMGQEVILRCVPISNHLYFYWYRQILGQKVEFLVSFYNNEISEKSEIFDDQFSVERPDGSNFTLKIRSTKLEDSAMYFCASSATRVSSTDTQYFGPGTRLTVL.

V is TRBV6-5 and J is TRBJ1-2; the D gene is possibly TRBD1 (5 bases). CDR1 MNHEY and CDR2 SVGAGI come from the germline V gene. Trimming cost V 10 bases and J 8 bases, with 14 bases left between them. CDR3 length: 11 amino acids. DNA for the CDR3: TGTGCCACCCGCCGGGGGGAAGGCTACACCTTC. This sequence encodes CATRRGEGYTF.

CDR3 amino acids: CASSPGLADANEQYF. CDR3 in DNA: TGCGCCAGCAGCCCCGGACTAGCTGACGCCAACGAGCAGTACTTC. V is TRBV5-1 and J is TRBJ2-7; 8 nucleotides agree with TRBD2. The CDR3 contains 15 residues. V was clipped by 4 bases and J by 5 bases; unmatched bases: 11. Looked up from germline, CDR1 is SGHRS and CDR2 is YFSETQ.

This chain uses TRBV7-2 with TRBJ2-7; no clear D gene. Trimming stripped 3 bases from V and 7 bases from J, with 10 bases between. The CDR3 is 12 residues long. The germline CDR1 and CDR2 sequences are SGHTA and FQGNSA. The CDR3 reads CASSLIPGEQYF. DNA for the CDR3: TGTGCCAGCAGCTTGATCCCAGGTGAGCAGTACTTC.